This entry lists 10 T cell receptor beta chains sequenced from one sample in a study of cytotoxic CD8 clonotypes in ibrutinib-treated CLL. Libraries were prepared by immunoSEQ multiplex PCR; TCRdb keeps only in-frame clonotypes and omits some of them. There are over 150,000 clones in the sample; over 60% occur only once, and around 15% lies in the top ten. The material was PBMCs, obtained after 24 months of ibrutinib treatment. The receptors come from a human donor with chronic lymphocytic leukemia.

Written as DNA, the CDR3 is TGCGCCAGCAGCTCCGGGGACAGGGGGCATCTAGAGACCCAGTACTTC. Translating it yields CASSSGDRGHLETQYF. The chain has TRBV5-1 and TRBJ2-5, with 12 bases aligning to TRBD1. Trimming cost V 3 bases and J 4 bases; bases outside gene matches: 7. Germline V gives CDR1 SGHRS, CDR2 YFSETQ. This CDR3 comprises 16 residues.

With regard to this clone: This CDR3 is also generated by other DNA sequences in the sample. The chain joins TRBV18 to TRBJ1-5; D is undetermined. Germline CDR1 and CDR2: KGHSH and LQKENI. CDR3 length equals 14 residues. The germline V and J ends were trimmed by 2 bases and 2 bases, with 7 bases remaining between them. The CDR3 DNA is TGTGCCAGCTCACCAGGGCAGGGCAATCAGCCCCAGCATTTT. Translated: CASSPGQGNQPQHF.

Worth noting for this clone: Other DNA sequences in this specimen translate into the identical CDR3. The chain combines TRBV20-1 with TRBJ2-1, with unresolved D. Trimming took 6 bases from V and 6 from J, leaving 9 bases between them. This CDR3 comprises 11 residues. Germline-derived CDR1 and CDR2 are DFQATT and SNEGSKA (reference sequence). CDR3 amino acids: CSASLGNEQFF. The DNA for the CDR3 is TGCAGTGCCAGCCTAGGCAATGAGCAGTTCTTC.

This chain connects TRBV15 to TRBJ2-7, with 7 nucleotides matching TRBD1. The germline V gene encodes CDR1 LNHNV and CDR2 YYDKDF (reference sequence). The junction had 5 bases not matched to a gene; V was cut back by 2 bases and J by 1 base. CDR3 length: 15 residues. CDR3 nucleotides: TGTGCCACCAGCAGAACCGGGACAGCGTCCTACGAGCAGTACTTC. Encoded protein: CATSRTGTASYEQYF. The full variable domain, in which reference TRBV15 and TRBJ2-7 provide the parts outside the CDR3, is DAMVIQNPRYQVTQFGKPVTLSCSQTLNHNVMYWYQQKSSQAPKLLFHYYDKDFNNEADTPDNFQSRRPNTSFCFLDIRSPGLGDTAMYLCATSRTGTASYEQYFGPGTRLTVT.

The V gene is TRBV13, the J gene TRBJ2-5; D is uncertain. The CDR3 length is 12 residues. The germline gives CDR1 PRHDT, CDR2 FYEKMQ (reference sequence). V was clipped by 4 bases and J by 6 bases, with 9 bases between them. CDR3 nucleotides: TGTGCCAGCAGCTCCCAGACGAAGACCCAGTACTTC. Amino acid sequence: CASSSQTKTQYF.

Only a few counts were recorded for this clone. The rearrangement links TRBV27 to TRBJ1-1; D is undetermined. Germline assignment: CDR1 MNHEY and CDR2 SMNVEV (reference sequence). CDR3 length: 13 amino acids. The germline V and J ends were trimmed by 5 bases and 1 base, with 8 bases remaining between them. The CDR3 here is CASSALQNTEAFF. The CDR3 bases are TGTGCCAGCAGTGCCCTCCAGAACACTGAAGCTTTCTTT.

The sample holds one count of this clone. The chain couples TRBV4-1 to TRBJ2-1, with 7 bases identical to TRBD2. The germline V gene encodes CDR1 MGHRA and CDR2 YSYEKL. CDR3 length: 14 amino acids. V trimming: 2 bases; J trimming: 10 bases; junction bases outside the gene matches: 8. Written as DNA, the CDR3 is TGCGCCAGCAGCCAATTACCCGGGACTACCGAGCAGTTCTTC. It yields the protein CASSQLPGTTEQFF.

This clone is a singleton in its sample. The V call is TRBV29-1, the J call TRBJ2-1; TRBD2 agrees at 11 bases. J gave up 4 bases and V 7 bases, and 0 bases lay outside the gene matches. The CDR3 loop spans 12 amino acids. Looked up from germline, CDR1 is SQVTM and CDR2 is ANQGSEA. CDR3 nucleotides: TGCAGCGGACTAGCGGGGTACAATGAGCAGTTCTTC. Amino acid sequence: CSGLAGYNEQFF.

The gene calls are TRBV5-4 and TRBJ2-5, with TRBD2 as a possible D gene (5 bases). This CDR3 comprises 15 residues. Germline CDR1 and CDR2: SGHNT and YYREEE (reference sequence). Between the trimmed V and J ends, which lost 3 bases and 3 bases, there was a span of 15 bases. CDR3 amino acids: CASSSPSIGEETQYF. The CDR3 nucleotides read TGTGCCAGCAGCTCCCCGAGCATCGGGGAAGAGACCCAGTACTTC. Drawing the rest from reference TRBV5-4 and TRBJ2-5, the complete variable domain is ETGVTQSPTHLIKTRGQQVTLRCSSQSGHNTVSWYQQALGQGPQFIFQYYREEENGRGNFPPRFSGLQFPNYSSELNVNALELDDSALYLCASSSPSIGEETQYFGPGTRLLVL.

The CDR3 loop reads CATRTGTQETQYF. CDR3 bases: TGTGCCACCAGAACCGGGACGCAAGAGACCCAGTACTTC. The chain uses TRBV15 and TRBJ2-5; D possibly matches TRBD1 or TRBD2 (5 bases each). CDR3 size: 13 residues. V was clipped by 6 bases and J by 2 bases, with 10 bases between them. Germline CDR1 reads LNHNV; CDR2 reads YYDKDF (reference sequence).